The sequence of this TCR beta chain was determined in a study of CD8+ T cells in alopecia areata. Study background: Dosing spanned 6 to 18 months on tofacitinib, then 6 months off drug. Broader study findings: Lesional scalp exceeded normal scalp in clonality, especially in alopecia totalis/universalis.

A remark on this clone: Antigen unknown.

Germline CDR1 reads SQVTM; CDR2 reads ANQGSEA. With 3 bases removed from V and 2 bases from J, the gap between germline ends came to 6 bases. This CDR3 contains 12 residues. Reverse transcribed after extraction, RNA yielded cDNA as the sequencing template. TCRdb keeps only in-frame clones here, not all; method: immunoSEQ multiplex PCR. The repertoire holds roughly 200,000 clones, with approximately 62% as singletons. The chain employs TRBV29-1 and TRBJ2-3, with D perhaps matching TRBD1 or TRBD2 (5 bases each). The TCR comes from a human donor with alopecia areata. The starting material was CD4+ T cells sorted from blood, obtained at week 0. The CDR3, as DNA: TGCAGCGTTGAGGGGACCACAGATACGCAGTATTTT. Its translation: CSVEGTTDTQYF.